The following is a T cell receptor beta chain sequence with its context. Its target is not known. The data were obtained in a study of T cells in Graves' hyperthyroidism and ophthalmopathy. Study results and limitations: Also found in blood were most expanded thyroid clonotypes above 0.001. Ophthalmopathy was identified by the model a median about 6.8 months ahead of onset.

There were TCR beta CDR3 regions amplified from RNA transcripts. First-round RT-PCR targeting the TCR CDR3 was performed with the HTBI primer set. TCRdb re-called the multiplex PCR reads through MiXCR, storing one row per CDR3 protein. The sample yields roughly 500,000 distinct CDR3 sequences, 40% to 55% seen once. Uncontrolled infection, other autoimmune disease, pregnancy or lactation barred patients from enrollment. Clinicians diagnosed patients from clinical symptoms, serum thyroxine and TRAb, thyroid ultrasound and orbital computed tomography. CDR3 length: 13 amino acids. V was clipped by 3 bases and J by 3 bases, with 9 bases between them.

The TCR originated in an adult woman with Graves' disease, either hyperthyroidism or ophthalmopathy (not recorded which). This chain uses TRBV12-3 or TRBV12-4 with TRBJ2-7; D ambiguous. Sequencing was done on a sample of peripheral blood or thyroid tissue (not recorded which). The CDR3 nucleotides are TGTGCCAGCAGTTTGGGCAGGATCTACGAGCAGTACTTC. Residues: CASSLGRIYEQYF.